This TCR beta chain stems from a study of cytomegalovirus exposure and HLA in healthy donors. It was with 60 Vbeta and 13 Jbeta primers that the PCR ran. Sequenced by immunoSEQ multiplex PCR; TCRdb stores in-frame clones only, minus some. The sample includes over 250,000 clones, 86% of them seen just once. About this clone: Antigen specificity is unknown.

CDR3 length: 15 residues. V gave up 5 bases and J gave up 0 bases; unmatched junction bases: 4. Germline V gene sequence: CDR1 SGDLS, CDR2 YYNGEE. Study-wide findings and caveats: TCR beta V- and J-gene trimming, according to a later analysis, was linked to a missense DCLRE1C variant. Reports state that TCR beta sequences accurately predicted most subjects' HLA-A and HLA-B alleles. Later work showed greater clonal expansion in HLA-associated TCR beta chains than in equally common others. It was taken for granted in presence/absence analyses that sequencing depth across donors was roughly uniform.

Sequencing was performed on PBMCs. The clonotype originates from a man in his forties in good health and CMV-seropositive. The chain employs TRBV9 and TRBJ2-1; 8 nucleotides agree with TRBD2. The CDR3 region is CASSLSGNSYNEQFF. The CDR3 bases are TGTGCCAGCAGTCTTAGCGGGAACTCCTACAATGAGCAGTTCTTC. Drawing the rest from reference TRBV9 and TRBJ2-1, the complete variable domain is DSGVTQTPKHLITATGQRVTLRCSPRSGDLSVYWYQQSLDQGLQFLIQYYNGEERAKGNILERFSAQQFPDLHSELNLSSLELGDSALYFCASSLSGNSYNEQFFGPGTRLTVL.